This T cell receptor beta chain was recorded in a study of blood T cell repertoires in COVID-19. The wider study: Samples taken during acute and convalescent COVID-19 were collected in the United States, Italy and Spain. Nucleic acid was either cDNA or gDNA, and it came from T cells, B-cell-depleted T cells, or PBMCs.

CDR1 and CDR2 (germline): SNHLY, FYNNEI. The CDR3 runs to 15 residues. V trimming: 6 bases; J trimming: 2 bases; junction bases outside the gene matches: 6. In the original workflow: Using reference gene primer amplification, nucleated cell counts were estimated. Some clones are missing from TCRdb's copy, which holds only in-frame ones; the method was immunoSEQ multiplex PCR. The V and J calls and clone size were taken over from that table, and D and trimming were inferred from the DNA. The sample carries about 99,000 clones, over 80% recorded once. This sequence joins TRBV2 and TRBJ2-2; 7 bases match TRBD2. Sequencing input: peripheral blood. This receptor was identified in a man in his 70s with active or convalescent COVID-19. The CDR3 is CASRGTTRNTGELFF. The CDR3 coding sequence is TGTGCCAGCAGAGGGACTACCCGTAACACCGGGGAGCTGTTTTTT.